This T cell receptor (beta chain) was sequenced in a study of blood T cell repertoires in COVID-19. Study details: PBMCs, B-cell-depleted T cells, or T cells were the source of the cDNA or gDNA that made up the material.

Only in-frame clones appear in the TCRdb table, and some are missing; sequencing was by immunoSEQ multiplex PCR. The sample lists a few hundred thousand clones; 85% to 90% were seen once. This CDR3 spans 16 amino acids. V gave up 4 bases and J gave up 2 bases; unmatched junction bases: 10. In germline, CDR1 is MNHEY, CDR2 SVGEGT. The sequenced material came from peripheral blood. This chain links TRBV6-2 or TRBV6-3 with TRBJ1-2, with 7 positions matching TRBD1. This clonotype was obtained from a man aged 60 to 69 with acute or convalescent COVID-19. The CDR3 spells CASSSKTGTANYGYTF. The CDR3, as DNA: TGTGCCAGCAGTTCCAAAACCGGGACAGCAAACTATGGCTACACCTTC.